The clone carrying this T cell receptor (beta chain) showed up many times. The source of the sample is a study of T cells in Graves' hyperthyroidism and ophthalmopathy. V was shortened by 0 bases and J by 11 bases, with 12 bases between the two germline ends. The CDR3 contains 14 residues. The germline V gene encodes CDR1 SGHRS and CDR2 YFSETQ. The TCR beta CDR3 regions underwent amplification using RNA transcripts as the source. During a first-round RT-PCR of the TCR CDR3, the HTBI primer set was used. TCRdb reprocessed the multiplex PCR reads via MiXCR and lists one record per CDR3 protein. The data show around 580,000 distinct CDR3 sequences, more than 45% seen once.

V usage is TRBV5-1 and J usage is TRBJ1-6; D gene ambiguous. The source material was peripheral blood or thyroid tissue (not recorded which). The receptor's source is a woman in her late teens or twenties with Graves' hyperthyroidism. CDR3: CASSLETLPAPLHF. The CDR3 region has the DNA TGCGCCAGCAGCTTGGAGACTCTCCCGGCACCCCTCCACTTT.